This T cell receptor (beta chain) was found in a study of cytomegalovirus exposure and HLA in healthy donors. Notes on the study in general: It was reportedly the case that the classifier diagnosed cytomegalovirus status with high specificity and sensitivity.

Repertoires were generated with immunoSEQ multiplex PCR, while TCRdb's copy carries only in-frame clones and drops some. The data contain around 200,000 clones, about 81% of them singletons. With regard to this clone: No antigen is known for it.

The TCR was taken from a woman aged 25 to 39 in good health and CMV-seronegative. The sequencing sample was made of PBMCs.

DNA of the CDR3: TGTGCCAGCAGTTCCGCCCTGCGGGGCACAGATACGCAGTATTTT. Encoded protein: CASSSALRGTDTQYF. V gene TRBV6-5 combines with J gene TRBJ2-3; the D gene is possibly TRBD2 (5 bases). Trimming removed 4 bases at V and 1 base at J, with 12 bases between. CDR1 is MNHEY and CDR2 is SVGAGI in the germline V gene. CDR3 length: 15 amino acids.